One and the same sample provided the 2 T cell receptor beta chains below, sequenced in a study of shared clonotypes between healthy human individuals. Measured with immunoSEQ multiplex PCR; TCRdb has only the in-frame clones, and not every one. The data contain about 560,000 clones, roughly four fifths of them singletons. The material sequenced was PBMCs. The receptors shown here come from a woman in her forties in good health. Some clones in this sample may be carry-over from other donors' samples.

The V and J genes are TRBV5-4 and TRBJ1-4, with D perhaps TRBD1 (5 bases). V lost 4 bases and J 5 bases, leaving 12 bases between the germline ends. The germline gives CDR1 SGHNT, CDR2 YYREEE (reference sequence). The CDR3 is 14 residues long. This chain's CDR3 is CASSLDKGNEKLFF. Here the CDR3 DNA reads TGTGCCAGCAGCCTGGACAAGGGGAATGAAAAACTGTTTTTT.

The J gene is TRBJ1-2, the V gene TRBV5-1; TRBD1 matches 7 bases. The germline V gene has CDR1 SGHRS and CDR2 YFSETQ. The junction had 6 bases not matched to a gene; V was cut back by 1 base and J by 0 bases. The CDR3 totals 16 residues. CDR3 protein: CASSLSPGTANYGYTF. In nucleotides, the CDR3 is TGCGCCAGCAGCTTGAGCCCCGGGACAGCTAACTATGGCTACACCTTC.